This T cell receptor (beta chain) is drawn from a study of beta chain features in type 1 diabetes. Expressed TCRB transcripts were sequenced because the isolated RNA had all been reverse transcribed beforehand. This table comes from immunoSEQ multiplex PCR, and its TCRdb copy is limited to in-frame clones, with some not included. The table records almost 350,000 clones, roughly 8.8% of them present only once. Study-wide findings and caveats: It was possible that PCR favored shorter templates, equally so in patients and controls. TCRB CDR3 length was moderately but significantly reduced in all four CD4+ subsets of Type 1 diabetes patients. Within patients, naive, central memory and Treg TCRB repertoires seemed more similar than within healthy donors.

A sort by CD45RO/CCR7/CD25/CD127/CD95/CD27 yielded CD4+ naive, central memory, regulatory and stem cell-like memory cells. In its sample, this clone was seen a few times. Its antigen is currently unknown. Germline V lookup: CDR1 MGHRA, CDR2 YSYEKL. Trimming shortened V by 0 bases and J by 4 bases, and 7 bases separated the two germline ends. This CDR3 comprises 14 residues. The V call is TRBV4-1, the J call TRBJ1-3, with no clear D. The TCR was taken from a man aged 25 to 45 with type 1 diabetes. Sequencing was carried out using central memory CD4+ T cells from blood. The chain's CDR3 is CASSQEQGGNTIYF. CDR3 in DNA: TGCGCCAGCAGCCAAGAACAAGGCGGAAACACCATATATTTT.